Shown below are 26 T cell receptor beta chains from a single sample sequenced in a study of cytomegalovirus exposure and HLA in healthy donors. The primer mix had 60 Vbeta and 13 Jbeta primers. Sequencing was performed with immunoSEQ multiplex PCR; in TCRdb, only in-frame clones are kept and a portion is missing. Of around 54,000 clones listed, roughly 85% are singletons. The specimen was PBMCs. These receptors originate from a woman aged 18-29 years in good health and CMV-seronegative.

The genes are TRBV4-1 and TRBJ2-3; 9 nucleotides agree with TRBD2. The CDR3 totals 16 residues. J gave up 2 bases and V 2 bases, and 5 bases lay outside the gene matches. Germline V CDR1 and CDR2: MGHRA, YSYEKL. CDR3 loop: CASSQPTSGYTDTQYF. The DNA for the CDR3 is TGCGCCAGCAGCCAACCGACTAGCGGATACACAGATACGCAGTATTTT.

The chain combines TRBV4-1 with TRBJ2-1; TRBD2 aligns across 8 bases. The CDR3 has 16 amino acids. The V and J ends lost 4 bases and 8 bases, in that order; junction bases with no gene match: 13. The V gene's germline CDR1 is MGHRA and CDR2 YSYEKL. The CDR3 nucleotides read TGCGCCAGCAGCCCGACAGGTGCGGGGGGTGGGGATGAGCAGTTCTTC. It specifies CASSPTGAGGGDEQFF.

The chain is built from TRBV10-2 and TRBJ1-6; 9 bases map to TRBD1. The germline CDR1 and CDR2 sequences are WSHSY and SAAADI. V lost 6 bases to trimming and J lost 7 bases; unmatched junction nucleotides: 4. The CDR3 consists of 14 residues. The CDR3: CASRRDRENSPLHF. Written as DNA, the CDR3 is TGCGCCAGCAGGAGGGACAGGGAAAATTCACCCCTCCACTTT.

The rearrangement links TRBV27 to TRBJ2-1; TRBD1 aligns across 9 bases. V lost 5 bases and J lost 3; bases outside the gene matches: 8. This CDR3 spans 16 amino acids. The germline CDR1 and CDR2 sequences are MNHEY and SMNVEV (reference sequence). This chain's CDR3 is CASSARTGVLYNEQFF. The CDR3 nucleotides are TGTGCCAGCAGTGCTCGGACAGGGGTCCTCTACAATGAGCAGTTCTTC.

V usage is TRBV28 and J usage is TRBJ1-5, with a weak D call TRBD1 (5 bases). Between the trimmed V and J ends, which lost 5 bases and 0 bases, there was a span of 14 bases. Germline values: CDR1 MDHEN, CDR2 SYDVKM. This CDR3 spans 16 amino acids. CDR3 nucleotides: TGTGCCAGCAGTCCGCGACAGTCTTATAGCAATCAGCCCCAGCATTTT. Translated: CASSPRQSYSNQPQHF.

The chain carries TRBV9 and TRBJ2-3; tentative D call: TRBD1 (6 bases). The CDR3 runs to 13 residues. CDR1 is SGDLS, CDR2 YYNGEE, per germline. V was clipped by 0 bases and J by 5 bases, with 7 bases between them. This chain's CDR3 is CASSVGGGDTQYF. CDR3 sequence (DNA): TGTGCCAGCAGCGTAGGAGGGGGAGATACGCAGTATTTT.

The rearrangement uses TRBV6-4 and TRBJ2-1, with 10 bases matching TRBD1. Germline assignment: CDR1 MRHNA and CDR2 SNTAGT. The CDR3 spans 14 residues. V lost 4 bases to trimming and J lost 8 bases; unmatched junction nucleotides: 5. In nucleotides, the CDR3 is TGTGCCAGCAGTGGGACAGGGGGTGAGGATGAGCAGTTCTTC. Translated: CASSGTGGEDEQFF.

This rearrangement joins TRBV15 to TRBJ2-5, with D maybe TRBD1 (5 bases). Per the germline V gene, CDR1 is LNHNV and CDR2 is YYDKDF (reference sequence). This CDR3 is 16 amino acids long. The V gene lost 0 bases and the J gene lost 4 bases, with 15 bases spanning the gap. The CDR3 reads CATSRDIQGLRETQYF. In DNA form, the CDR3 reads TGTGCCACCAGCAGAGATATCCAGGGCCTGAGAGAGACCCAGTACTTC.

The V gene is TRBV27, the J gene TRBJ2-1; TRBD2 agrees at 7 bases. V lost 8 bases to trimming and J lost 0 bases; unmatched junction nucleotides: 13. Germline CDR1 MNHEY, CDR2 SMNVEV (reference sequence). The CDR3 is 17 residues long. The CDR3 DNA follows: TGTGCCAGCGCCTTCACCGGGGGGTCGAGCTCCTACAATGAGCAGTTCTTC. Translated, it gives CASAFTGGSSSYNEQFF.

The chain joins TRBV30 to TRBJ1-1; the D gene is possibly TRBD1 (5 bases). This CDR3 region has 13 residues. CDR1 and CDR2 from the germline V gene are GTSNPN and SVGIG (reference sequence). V dropped 0 bases and J dropped 4 bases, with 9 bases sitting between them. For the CDR3, the DNA is TGTGCCTGGAGTGTAGGCGGGACCACTGAAGCTTTCTTT. It codes for CAWSVGGTTEAFF.

This rearrangement joins TRBV28 to TRBJ1-6; 8 bases agree with TRBD1. This CDR3 spans 14 amino acids. Germline assignment: CDR1 MDHEN and CDR2 SYDVKM. After removal of 8 bases from V and 10 bases from J, the junction contained 10 bases not matched to a gene. CDR3 sequence: CASVTGGTGSPLHF. In nucleotides, the CDR3 is TGTGCCAGCGTTACAGGGGGAACGGGATCACCCCTCCACTTT.

The V call is TRBV9, the J call TRBJ2-1; 10 bases line up with TRBD2. CDR3 length: 16 residues. CDR1 and CDR2 (germline): SGDLS, YYNGEE. V lost 0 bases to trimming and J lost 9 bases; unmatched junction nucleotides: 9. Here the CDR3 reads CASSVEPSGSRSEQFF. CDR3 nucleotides: TGTGCCAGCAGCGTAGAACCTAGCGGGAGTAGGAGTGAGCAGTTCTTC.

The DNA of the CDR3 is TGCGCCAGCAGCCAAGGGGACGGAGGGATGGAGACCCAGTACTTC. It specifies CASSQGDGGMETQYF. The rearrangement uses TRBV4-1 and TRBJ2-5; a weak D match, TRBD2 (6 bases). The V end was cut by 1 base, the J end by 5 bases, with 14 bases between. The V gene's germline CDR1 is MGHRA and CDR2 YSYEKL. CDR3 length equals 15 residues.

The chain recombines TRBV27 with TRBJ2-2; 7 bases map to TRBD1. The germline V gene encodes CDR1 MNHEY and CDR2 SMNVEV (reference sequence). After removal of 7 bases from V and 4 bases from J, the junction contained 9 bases not matched to a gene. The CDR3 totals 15 residues. Here the CDR3 DNA reads TGTGCCAGCAACCTAACCCCAGGGGGCACCGGGGAGCTGTTTTTT. Translated: CASNLTPGGTGELFF.

The V call is TRBV11-2, the J call TRBJ2-3, with TRBD2 matching 7 bases. V was clipped by 10 bases and J by 0 bases; unmatched bases: 13. The germline gives CDR1 SGHAT, CDR2 FQNNGV. The CDR3 runs to 16 residues. CDR3 protein: CATALGTTYSTDTQYF. CDR3 in DNA: TGTGCCACAGCATTAGGGACTACCTATAGCACAGATACGCAGTATTTT.

The V and J genes are TRBV7-9 and TRBJ1-5, with a weak D call TRBD1 (5 bases). Trimming pared 5 bases from V and 6 bases from J, leaving 8 bases between. The CDR3 length is 12 residues. The germline gives CDR1 SEHNR, CDR2 FQNEAQ (reference sequence). The CDR3 bases are TGTGCCAGCAGCCGGGGGAGTCAGCCCCAGCATTTT. This translates into CASSRGSQPQHF.

This chain links TRBV6-5 with TRBJ2-2; 8 bases map to TRBD2. The CDR3 loop spans 14 amino acids. Per germline, CDR1 MNHEY and CDR2 SVGAGI. Losses at the gene ends were 5 bases for V and 6 bases for J; bases not matched to a gene: 5. CDR3 loop: CASSQTSEPGELFF. CDR3 coding DNA: TGTGCCAGCAGTCAGACTAGCGAGCCCGGGGAGCTGTTTTTT.

The rearrangement joins TRBV28 to TRBJ2-7, with TRBD2 as a possible D gene (5 bases). Trimming shortened V by 6 bases and J by 6 bases, and 18 bases separated the two germline ends. Germline V gene lookup returns CDR1 MDHEN and CDR2 SYDVKM. The CDR3 totals 14 residues. CDR3 loop: CASSPGVSRGEQYF. DNA of the CDR3: TGTGCCAGCAGCCCTGGGGTTAGTCGGGGCGAGCAGTACTTC.

This clone was detected only once. The V gene is TRBV27, the J gene TRBJ1-5, with a tentative D call TRBD1 (5 bases). The V end was cut by 8 bases, the J end by 5 bases, with 13 bases between. The CDR3 consists of 13 residues. Germline values: CDR1 MNHEY, CDR2 SMNVEV (reference sequence). DNA of the CDR3: TGTGCCAGCGCCGGGGGTCGGGATCAGCCCCAGCATTTT. Protein product: CASAGGRDQPQHF.

The rearrangement links TRBV27 to TRBJ2-5; the match to TRBD2 covers 8 bases. Trimming at V came to 5 bases and at J to 2 bases, leaving 13 bases not matched to a gene. CDR1 is MNHEY and CDR2 is SMNVEV in the germline V gene (reference sequence). CDR3 size: 17 residues. CDR3 loop: CASSPRIAGIRQETQYF. CDR3 sequence (DNA): TGTGCCAGCAGTCCCAGAATAGCGGGAATACGGCAAGAGACCCAGTACTTC.

The chain is built from TRBV28 and TRBJ2-6, with D maybe TRBD1 (5 bases). Germline CDR1 reads MDHEN; CDR2 reads SYDVKM. This CDR3 spans 18 amino acids. Deletions cut 7 bases from V and 1 base from J, with 20 bases between. The CDR3 sequence is CASTGSPPGLSGANVLTF. The CDR3, as DNA: TGTGCCAGCACCGGTAGCCCCCCAGGGCTTTCTGGGGCCAACGTCCTGACTTTC. The entire variable domain, with the rest obtained from reference TRBV28 and TRBJ2-6, is as follows: DVKVTQSSRYLVKRTGEKVFLECVQDMDHENMFWYRQDPGLGLRLIYFSYDVKMKEKGDIPEGYSVSREKKERFSLILESASTNQTSMYLCASTGSPPGLSGANVLTFGAGSRLTVL.

CDR3 coding DNA: TGTGCCAGCAGCCCAGGGACAGGGACTGGAAACACCATATATTTT. Protein product: CASSPGTGTGNTIYF. The chain uses TRBV7-3 and TRBJ1-3, with TRBD1 matching 9 bases. V dropped 5 bases and J dropped 2; count of bases not matched to a gene: 4. CDR3 length equals 15 residues. Germline CDR1 SGHTA, CDR2 FQGTGA.

This clone was recorded a few times. The chain carries TRBV27 and TRBJ2-1, with TRBD1 matching over 7 bases. The CDR3 is 14 residues long. Germline V gene lookup returns CDR1 MNHEY and CDR2 SMNVEV (reference sequence). The V gene end was trimmed by 7 bases and the J gene end by 1 base; junction bases not matched to a gene: 4. In nucleotides, the CDR3 is TGTGCCAGCAAAGGACAGGCGTCCTACAATGAGCAGTTCTTC. Its translation is CASKGQASYNEQFF.

The chain employs TRBV7-3 and TRBJ2-1, with 8 bases that match TRBD2. V gave up 1 base and J gave up 1 base; unmatched junction bases: 9. Looked up from germline, CDR1 is SGHTA and CDR2 is FQGTGA. This CDR3 is 18 amino acids long. The CDR3 protein is CASSLKGLAGSSYNEQFF. The CDR3 region has the DNA TGTGCCAGCAGCTTAAAGGGGCTAGCGGGTAGTTCCTACAATGAGCAGTTCTTC.

The chain couples TRBV15 to TRBJ2-5; 11 nucleotides align to TRBD2. The junction had 10 bases not matched to a gene; V was cut back by 3 bases and J by 4 bases. The germline V gene encodes CDR1 LNHNV and CDR2 YYDKDF (reference sequence). The CDR3 is 17 residues long. CDR3 region: CATSRNYPGLAAETQYF. The CDR3 bases are TGTGCCACCAGCAGGAACTACCCGGGACTAGCGGCAGAGACCCAGTACTTC.

The chain carries TRBV6-5 and TRBJ1-1, with unresolved D. CDR1 MNHEY and CDR2 SVGAGI come from the germline V gene. V lost 5 bases and J lost 4, with 11 bases in between. This CDR3 is built from 13 residues. CDR3 region: CASSRGGSTEAFF. The CDR3 region has the DNA TGTGCCAGCAGTCGGGGTGGGAGCACTGAAGCTTTCTTT.